This TCR beta chain was captured in a study of cytomegalovirus exposure and HLA in healthy donors. PCR primers comprised 60 Vbeta and 13 Jbeta primers. TCRdb's table, derived via immunoSEQ multiplex PCR, lists solely in-frame clones and lacks some. The sample yields 100,000 or so clones, approximately 76% seen once. V gave up 2 bases and J gave up 4 bases, with 9 bases separating them. The CDR3 is made up of 13 amino acids. Germline CDR1 SGHTA, CDR2 FQGNSA. The chain links TRBV7-2 to TRBJ2-7; D remains ambiguous. The clonotype comes from a man aged 35 to 55 in good health and CMV-seronegative. Sequencing was performed on PBMCs. The CDR3 DNA sequence: TGTGCCAGCAGCTTACCGGGTCCTTACGAGCAGTACGTC. Amino acid sequence: CASSLPGPYEQYV.